Each of the 7 T cell receptor beta chains below was sequenced from the same sample in a study of blood T cells in healthy people across ages. A second PCR, run for about 6 to 11 cycles, used a sample-barcoded 5' primer plus a J-beta primer mix. MiXCR, applied by TCRdb to the 5' RACE reads, yields one record per CDR3 protein. The repertoire holds around 1.5 million distinct CDR3 sequences, around 39% seen once, with 6.5% to 10% in the top ten. The sequencing sample was made of blood. These receptors came from a young woman in good health.

The chain is built from TRBV20-1 and TRBJ2-5, with no clear D. Looked up from germline, CDR1 is DFQATT and CDR2 is SNEGSKA (reference sequence). Trimming shortened V by 3 bases and J by 4 bases, and 12 bases separated the two germline ends. The CDR3 runs to 13 residues. This CDR3 reads CSARAGLTETQYF. The DNA for the CDR3 is TGCAGTGCTAGGGCCGGGCTGACAGAGACCCAGTACTTC.

The chain is built from TRBV7-2 and TRBJ1-4; TRBD1 matches at 8 bases. With 5 bases clipped from V and 8 bases from J, the junction kept 7 bases outside the gene matches. The germline CDR1 and CDR2 sequences are SGHTA and FQGNSA. CDR3 length: 14 amino acids. The CDR3: CASSPDRAHEKLFF. CDR3 in DNA: TGTGCCAGCAGCCCGGACAGGGCCCACGAAAAACTGTTTTTT.

The genes are TRBV29-1 and TRBJ1-3, with a tentative D call TRBD1 (6 bases). V was clipped by 6 bases and J by 4 bases, with 13 bases between them. CDR1 and CDR2 from the germline V gene are SQVTM and ANQGSEA. The CDR3 totals 13 residues. The CDR3: CSVLTGTGNTIYF. The DNA of the CDR3 is TGCAGCGTCCTTACAGGGACAGGAAACACCATATATTTT.

J is TRBJ1-5 and V is TRBV30; 11 bases align to TRBD1. With V trimmed by 5 bases and J by 6 bases, 9 bases remained unmatched. From germline, CDR1 is GTSNPN and CDR2 SVGIG (reference sequence). This CDR3 spans 15 amino acids. CDR3: CAWGSGQGASQPQHF. The CDR3, as DNA: TGTGCCTGGGGATCTGGACAGGGGGCCTCTCAGCCCCAGCATTTT.

In its sample, this clonotype was seen once. The chain combines TRBV5-6 with TRBJ2-7, with 9 nucleotides matching TRBD1. V lost 2 bases and J lost 5; bases outside the gene matches: 8. This CDR3 comprises 15 residues. The germline V gene encodes CDR1 SGHDT and CDR2 YYEEEE. CDR3: CASSFRQGVEDEQYF. As DNA, the CDR3 is TGTGCCAGCAGCTTCCGACAGGGGGTTGAGGACGAGCAGTACTTC. Full variable domain (missing parts from reference TRBV5-6 and TRBJ2-7): DAGVTQSPTHLIKTRGQQVTLRCSPKSGHDTVSWYQQALGQGPQFIFQYYEEEERQRGNFPDRFSGHQFPNYSSELNVNALLLGDSALYLCASSFRQGVEDEQYFGPGTRLTVT.

V usage is TRBV4-1 and J usage is TRBJ1-5; D possibly corresponds to TRBD1 (5 bases). Deletions cut 2 bases from V and 6 bases from J, with 11 bases between. Germline V lookup: CDR1 MGHRA, CDR2 YSYEKL. The CDR3 covers 14 residues. The CDR3 DNA sequence: TGCGCCAGCAGCCAAATAGGGGCAGGTCAGCCCCAGCATTTT. Translating it yields CASSQIGAGQPQHF.

The V gene is TRBV3-1, the J gene TRBJ2-5; either TRBD1 or TRBD2 may supply D (5 bases each). Per germline, CDR1 LGHDT and CDR2 YNNKEL (reference sequence). CDR3 length: 15 amino acids. Between the trimmed V and J ends, which lost 4 bases and 1 base, there was a span of 13 bases. The CDR3 loop is CASSPGWGTQETQYF. CDR3 in DNA: TGTGCCAGCAGCCCGGGTTGGGGGACCCAAGAGACCCAGTACTTC.